This T cell receptor (beta chain) came from a study of shared clonotypes between healthy human individuals. At the level of the study: There were three CD4 naive, three CD4 memory, two CD8 naive and one CD8 memory plates per donor.

CDR3 length: 14 residues. Germline assignment: CDR1 LNHDA and CDR2 SQIVND (reference sequence). V was cut by 3 bases and J by 4 bases, with 10 bases left in between. None of the donors, who were healthy HIV-negative adults, had recently had acute infections or vaccinations. Adults of Caucasian background living in Nashville, Tennessee made up all donors. Whole-study findings and limits: The sampled material consisted only of blood, and tissue repertoires are likely to differ.

Ten or more counts support this clone. Its antigen is as yet unknown. Measured with immunoSEQ multiplex PCR; TCRdb has only the in-frame clones, and not every one. The repertoire includes about 730,000 clones, 72% of them detected once, and under 2% sits in the top ten. This clonotype was obtained from a woman under 40 in good health. The material sequenced was memory CD4+ T cells sorted from blood. The subset denotes: CD45RA-negative fraction. The chain joins TRBV19 to TRBJ1-5; D unresolved. This CDR3 is CASSIRGKNQPQHF. The CDR3 nucleotides read TGTGCCAGTAGTATCCGAGGGAAGAATCAGCCCCAGCATTTT.